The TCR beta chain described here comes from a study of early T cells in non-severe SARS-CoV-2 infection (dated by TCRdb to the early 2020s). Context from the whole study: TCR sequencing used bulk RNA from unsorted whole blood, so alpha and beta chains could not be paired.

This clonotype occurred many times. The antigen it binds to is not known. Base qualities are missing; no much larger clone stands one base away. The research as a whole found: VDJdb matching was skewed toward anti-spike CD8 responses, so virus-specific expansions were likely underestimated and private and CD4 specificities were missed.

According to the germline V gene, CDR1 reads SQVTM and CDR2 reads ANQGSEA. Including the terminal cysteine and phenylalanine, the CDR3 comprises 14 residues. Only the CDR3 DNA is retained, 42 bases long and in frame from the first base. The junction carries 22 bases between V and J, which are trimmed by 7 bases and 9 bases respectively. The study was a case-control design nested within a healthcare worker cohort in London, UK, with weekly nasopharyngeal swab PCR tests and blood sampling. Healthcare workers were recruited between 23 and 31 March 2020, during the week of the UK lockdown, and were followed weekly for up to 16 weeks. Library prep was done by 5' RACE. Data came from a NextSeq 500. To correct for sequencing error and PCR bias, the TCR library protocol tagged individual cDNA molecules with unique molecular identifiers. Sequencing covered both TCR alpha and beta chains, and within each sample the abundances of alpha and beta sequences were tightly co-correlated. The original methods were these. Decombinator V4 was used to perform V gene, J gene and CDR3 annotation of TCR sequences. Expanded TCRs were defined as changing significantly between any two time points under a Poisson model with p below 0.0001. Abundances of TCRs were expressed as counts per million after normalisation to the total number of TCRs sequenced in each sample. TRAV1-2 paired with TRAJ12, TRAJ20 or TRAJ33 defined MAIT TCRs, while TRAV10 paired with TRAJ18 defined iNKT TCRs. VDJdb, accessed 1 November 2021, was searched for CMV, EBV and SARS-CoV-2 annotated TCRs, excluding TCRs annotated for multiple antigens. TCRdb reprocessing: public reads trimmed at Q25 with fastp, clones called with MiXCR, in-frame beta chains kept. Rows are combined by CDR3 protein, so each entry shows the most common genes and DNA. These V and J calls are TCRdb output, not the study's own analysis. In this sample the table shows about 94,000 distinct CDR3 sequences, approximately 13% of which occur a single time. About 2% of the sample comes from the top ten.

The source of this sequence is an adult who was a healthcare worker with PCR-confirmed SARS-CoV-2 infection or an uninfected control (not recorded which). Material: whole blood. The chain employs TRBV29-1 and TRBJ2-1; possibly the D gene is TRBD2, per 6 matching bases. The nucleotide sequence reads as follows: TGCAGCGCTCCTAGACTAGGGCCGGGCGCTGAGCAGTTCTTC. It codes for CSAPRLGPGAEQFF.